The 8 T cell receptor beta chains below all came from one sample that was sequenced in a study of blood T cells in healthy people across ages. For the second PCR, which ran for about 7 to 11 cycles, a sample-barcoded 5' primer and a J-beta primer mix were used. MiXCR, applied by TCRdb to the 5' RACE reads, yields one record per CDR3 protein. The table has some 750,000 distinct CDR3 sequences, 20% to 25% seen once; the top ten hold 22%. Input material: blood. The receptor set was obtained from a man between 65 and 85 years old in good health.

The chain uses TRBV29-1 and TRBJ2-7; the D call may be TRBD1 or TRBD2 (5 bases each). The CDR3 is 11 residues long. The V end was cut by 2 bases, the J end by 4 bases, with 6 bases between. The germline V gene encodes CDR1 SQVTM and CDR2 ANQGSEA. CDR3 sequence (DNA): TGCAGCGTTGAATGGGGGTACGAGCAGTACTTC. Translated, it gives CSVEWGYEQYF.

The V gene is TRBV14, the J gene TRBJ1-6; D is unresolved. The length of the CDR3 is 14 residues. Germline V lookup: CDR1 SGHDN, CDR2 FVKESK. V lost 7 bases, J lost 9 bases, and 16 bases lay in between. The CDR3 DNA sequence: TGTGCCAGCAAAGGTGGCAGTAAGATTTCACCCCTCCACTTT. Residues: CASKGGSKISPLHF.

The chain has TRBV15 and TRBJ2-1; D uncertain. Germline CDR1 LNHNV, CDR2 YYDKDF (reference sequence). This CDR3 has 16 residues. Deletions cut 4 bases from V and 3 bases from J, with 16 bases between. CDR3 coding DNA: TGTGCCACCAGCACCCAGGATAAACAGAGCTACAATGAGCAGTTCTTC. This gives the protein CATSTQDKQSYNEQFF.

At least ten counts were recorded for this clonotype. The rearrangement joins TRBV13 to TRBJ2-5; D gene unclear. The CDR3 runs 14 residues. Trimming cost V 5 bases and J 3 bases, with 13 bases left between them. The V gene's germline CDR1 is PRHDT and CDR2 FYEKMQ (reference sequence). Here the CDR3 DNA reads TGTGCCAGCAGCCTGTTAAGAGAGGAAGAGACCCAGTACTTC. It is translated as CASSLLREEETQYF.

The chain carries TRBV2 and TRBJ1-1; D is perhaps TRBD1 (6 bases). The germline V and J ends were trimmed by 6 bases and 7 bases, with 12 bases remaining between them. Germline loops: CDR1 SNHLY, CDR2 FYNNEI. The CDR3 sequence is 12 residues long. CDR3 nucleotide sequence: TGTGCCAGCAGGTTACAGGGTCTTGAAGCTTTCTTT. It codes for CASRLQGLEAFF.

The sample holds one count of this clonotype. The chain uses TRBV12-3 or TRBV12-4 and TRBJ2-1; D gene ambiguous. This CDR3 has 13 residues. V was cut by 10 bases and J by 0 bases, with 10 bases left in between. The CDR3, as DNA: TGTGCCATCGGCTCAAGCTCCTACAATGAGCAGTTCTTC. Translating it yields CAIGSSSYNEQFF.

Only a few counts were recorded for this clonotype. V gene TRBV6-2 or TRBV6-3 combines with J gene TRBJ2-1; TRBD2 aligns across 8 bases. The germline V gene encodes CDR1 MNHEY and CDR2 SVGEGT. V gave up 10 bases and J gave up 5 bases; unmatched junction bases: 13. The CDR3 loop spans 15 amino acids. The CDR3 protein is CAIRLAGRVDNEQFF. The CDR3 DNA sequence: TGTGCCATCCGATTAGCGGGGCGAGTCGACAATGAGCAGTTCTTC.

This clonotype showed up just a few times. The gene calls are TRBV6-4 and TRBJ2-1, with TRBD1 identical over 8 bases. CDR1 and CDR2 from the germline V gene are MRHNA and SNTAGT. J gave up 10 bases and V 4 bases, and 6 bases lay outside the gene matches. This CDR3 is built from 13 residues. CDR3 coding DNA: TGTGCCAGCAGTGGGATACAGGGGGGAGAGCAGTTCTTC. Its protein product is CASSGIQGGEQFF.